These T cell receptor beta chains were read from a single sample in a study of blood T cell repertoires in COVID-19. Clones were read by immunoSEQ multiplex PCR, and TCRdb kept only the in-frame ones, dropping some. This table holds roughly 250,000 clones, approximately 90% found once. Sequencing was carried out using peripheral blood. The source of these receptors is a woman in her thirties or forties with acute or convalescent COVID-19. CDR3s include the opening cysteine and the closing phenylalanine or tryptophan. Fields, in order: J gene, D gene, clone size, V gene, CDR3 length, CDR3 DNA, CDR3 protein. A D gene is named only where the DNA matches it firmly. Not every row has a clone size; where given, it reads once, few, many or a size class.

TRBJ2-5 | - | - | TRBV7-9 | 15 | TGTGCCAGCAGCTCCCTTTGGACTCCCCAAGAGACCCAGTACTTC | CASSSLWTPQETQYF
TRBJ1-6 | TRBD1 | few | TRBV5-1 | 19 | TGCGCCAGCAGCTCGCCCGGACAGGGATTGAGCTCCTATAATTCACCCCTCCACTTT | CASSSPGQGLSSYNSPLHF
TRBJ1-5 | TRBD1 | - | TRBV4-1 | 15 | TGCGCCAGCAGCCAGATAGGACAGGGCAATCAGCCCCAGCATTTT | CASSQIGQGNQPQHF
TRBJ2-1 | TRBD1 | - | TRBV5-1 | 15 | TGCGCCAGCAGCAAGGACAGGGACGGTTACAATGAGCAGTTCTTC | CASSKDRDGYNEQFF
TRBJ2-1 | TRBD1 | - | TRBV3-1/TRBV3-2 | 15 | TGTGCCAGCAGCCAAGTGGGACAGGGTAACAATGAGCAGTTCTTC | CASSQVGQGNNEQFF
TRBJ1-4 | TRBD1 | - | TRBV5-5 | 14 | TGTGCCAGCAGCTTCCGGGACAGCAATGAAAAACTGTTTTTT | CASSFRDSNEKLFF
TRBJ1-2 | TRBD1 | - | TRBV7-2 | 16 | TGTGCCAGCAGCTTTGGGACAGGGTCGGGTAACTATGGCTACACCTTC | CASSFGTGSGNYGYTF
TRBJ2-1 | TRBD2 | - | TRBV12-5 | 15 | TGTGCTAGTGGTTTGGGGAGCGGGGGTCCTAATGAGCAGTTCTTC | CASGLGSGGPNEQFF
TRBJ1-1 | - | once | TRBV5-6 | 16 | TGTGCCAGCAGCTTGGTTTCAGGGGAGGGGAGCACTGAAGCTTTCTTT | CASSLVSGEGSTEAFF
TRBJ1-3 | TRBD1 | - | TRBV7-2 | 16 | TGTGCCAGCAGCACCCGCCCCGGGACAGGAAAGGACACCATATATTTT | CASSTRPGTGKDTIYF
TRBJ1-2 | - | - | TRBV19 | 16 | TGTGCCAGTAGTGAGGCCAGGGGCAGGCCCGGTTTTGGCTACACCTTC | CASSEARGRPGFGYTF
TRBJ1-5 | - | - | TRBV18 | 13 | TGTGCCAGCTCACCAAGCGCCAGTACGCCCCAGCATTTT | CASSPSASTPQHF
TRBJ1-2 | TRBD1 | - | TRBV6-1 | 14 | TGTGCCAGCAGTGAAGTTGGGACAGGGTTCGGCTACACCTTC | CASSEVGTGFGYTF
TRBJ1-3 | TRBD1 | - | TRBV5-1 | 15 | TGCGCCAGCAGCCTGAGGACAGGGGAAGGAAACACCATATATTTT | CASSLRTGEGNTIYF
TRBJ1-1 | - | - | TRBV18 | 13 | TGTGCCAGCTCACCGGGGGGGAACACTGAAGCTTTCTTT | CASSPGGNTEAFF
TRBJ2-2 | TRBD2 | - | TRBV30 | 14 | TGTGCCTCTGCGGGGGTCCCGGGCACCGGGGAGCTGTTTTTT | CASAGVPGTGELFF
TRBJ1-1 | - | once | TRBV7-2 | 15 | TGTGCCAGCAGCTCAAGGGGCCTCCCCTACACTGAAGCTTTCTTT | CASSSRGLPYTEAFF
TRBJ1-5 | - | - | TRBV9 | 15 | TGTGCCAGCAGCGTTGGCACGCTTAGCAATCAGCCCCAGCATTTT | CASSVGTLSNQPQHF
TRBJ2-5 | TRBD2 | - | TRBV7-9 | 18 | TGTGCCAGCAGCTCCCGACCCGGGACTAGCCAAAGCCAAGAGACCCAGTACTTC | CASSSRPGTSQSQETQYF
TRBJ1-4 | TRBD1 | - | TRBV5-6 | 15 | TGTGCCAGCAGGCCGACAGGGGCCCAAAATGAAAAACTGTTTTTT | CASRPTGAQNEKLFF
TRBJ2-5 | TRBD2 | - | TRBV6-5 | 16 | TGTGCCAGCAGTTTAATTGGCGGGGGGGCCTGGGAGACCCAGTACTTC | CASSLIGGGAWETQYF
TRBJ1-1 | - | - | TRBV7-2 | 13 | TGTGCCAGCAGCCTCCAGGTCCCGAATGAAGCTTTCTTT | CASSLQVPNEAFF
TRBJ2-3 | - | - | TRBV6-5 | 12 | TGTGCCAGCCGGAGTGGGGGGGATACGCAGTATTTT | CASRSGGDTQYF
TRBJ2-4 | - | - | TRBV5-4 | 16 | TGTGCCAGCAGCTCGCAAGGGGCACCAGCCAAAAACATTCAGTACTTC | CASSSQGAPAKNIQYF
TRBJ1-5 | - | - | TRBV3-1/TRBV3-2 | 14 | TGTGCCAGCAGCCCCAGAGGATCCAATCAGCCCCAGCATTTT | CASSPRGSNQPQHF
TRBJ1-1 | - | - | TRBV9 | 13 | TGTGCCGGCCGTCAGTGGCCCAACACTGAAGCTTTCTTT | CAGRQWPNTEAFF
TRBJ2-1 | - | - | TRBV4-1 | 12 | TGCGCCAGCAGCCATCAGGGCTACGAGCAGTTCTTC | CASSHQGYEQFF
TRBJ1-5 | - | - | TRBV5-1 | 14 | TGCGCCAGCAGCTCTGGACAGTTGGGGCAGCCCCAGCATTTT | CASSSGQLGQPQHF
TRBJ1-1 | - | once | TRBV25-1 | 13 | TGTGCCACCTCTCCAGGGCTGCGCACTGAAGCTTTCTTT | CATSPGLRTEAFF
TRBJ1-1 | - | few | TRBV24-1 | 14 | TGTGCCACCAGTGATCATGGGACACCCGTTGAAGCTTTCTTT | CATSDHGTPVEAFF
TRBJ2-6 | TRBD2 | - | TRBV4-1 | 18 | TGCGCCAGCAGCGTAGCGGGGGGTTTTCTCTCTGGGGCCAACGTCCTGACTTTC | CASSVAGGFLSGANVLTF
TRBJ1-1 | - | - | TRBV6-6 | 15 | TGTGCCAGCAGTTACTCCCAGGTTTGGAACACTGAAGCTTTCTTT | CASSYSQVWNTEAFF
TRBJ1-2 | TRBD1 | - | TRBV5-4 | 15 | TGTGCCAGCAGCTTGGGCCCACAGGGGGCAGAGGGCTACACCTTC | CASSLGPQGAEGYTF
TRBJ1-1 | - | - | TRBV7-8 | 17 | TGTGCCAGCAGCTTAAGTTCGCAGGGTCCAATGAACACTGAAGCTTTCTTT | CASSLSSQGPMNTEAFF
TRBJ1-4 | - | - | TRBV5-1 | 15 | TGCGCCAGCAGCGCAGGGAACGGTTTTAATGAAAAACTGTTTTTT | CASSAGNGFNEKLFF
TRBJ2-3 | TRBD1 | - | TRBV24-1 | 14 | TGTGCCACCAGTCTAGGACAGGGTACAGATACGCAGTATTTT | CATSLGQGTDTQYF
TRBJ2-2 | - | few | TRBV11-1 | 14 | TGTGCCAGCAGCTTAAATCGTCAGACCGGGGAGCTGTTTTTT | CASSLNRQTGELFF
TRBJ1-5 | - | - | TRBV6-1 | 16 | TGTGCCAGCAGTGAAGCGCGGGGGATAGGCAATCAGCCCCAGCATTTT | CASSEARGIGNQPQHF
TRBJ1-4 | - | - | TRBV6-1 | 13 | TGTGCCAGCAGTGAAGTGACAGATGAAAAACTGTTTTTT | CASSEVTDEKLFF
TRBJ1-3 | - | - | TRBV27 | 15 | TGTGCCAGCAGTTCCAGGACTCGCTCTGGAAACACCATATATTTT | CASSSRTRSGNTIYF